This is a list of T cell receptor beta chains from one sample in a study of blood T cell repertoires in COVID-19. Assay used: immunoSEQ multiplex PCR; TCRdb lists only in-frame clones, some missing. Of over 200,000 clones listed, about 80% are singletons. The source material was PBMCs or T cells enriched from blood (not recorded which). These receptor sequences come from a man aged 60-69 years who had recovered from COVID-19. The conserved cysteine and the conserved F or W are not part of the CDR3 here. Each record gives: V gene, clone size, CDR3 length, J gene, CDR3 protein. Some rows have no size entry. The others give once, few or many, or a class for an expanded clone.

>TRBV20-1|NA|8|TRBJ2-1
SARDLEQF
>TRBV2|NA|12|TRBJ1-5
ASSVTGRNQPQH
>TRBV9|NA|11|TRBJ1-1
ASSSQGDTEAF
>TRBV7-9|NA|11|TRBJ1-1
ASSPQGGTEAF
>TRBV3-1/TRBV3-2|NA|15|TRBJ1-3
ASSQGLLLSGRNTIY
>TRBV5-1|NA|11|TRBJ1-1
ASSRDINTEAF
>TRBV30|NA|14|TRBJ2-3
AWSVGLAGGTDTQY
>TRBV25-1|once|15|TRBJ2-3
ASSDPPGAGGADTQY
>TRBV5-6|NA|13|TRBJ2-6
ASSLVGLGANVLT
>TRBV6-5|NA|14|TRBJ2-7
ASSSPPGQGAYEQY
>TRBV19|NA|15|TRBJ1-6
ASSFLGQGATNSPLH
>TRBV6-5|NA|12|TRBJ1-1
ASSYTRSRREAF
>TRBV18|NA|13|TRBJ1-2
ASSPPRGANYGYT
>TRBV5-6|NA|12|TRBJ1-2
ASSFGLQVYGYT
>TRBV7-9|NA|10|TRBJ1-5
ASSLEEQPQH
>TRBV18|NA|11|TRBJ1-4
ASSLGHGEKLF
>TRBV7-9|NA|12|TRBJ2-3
ASSLSGNTDTQY